Here is one T cell receptor beta chain with its context. Its specific antigen is unknown. Per-base qualities were not stored, and no clone one base away is much larger. The data belong to a study of PD-1 blockade in mismatch repair-deficient tumors listed by TCRdb under 2017. General notes on the study: Between September 2013 and September 2016, 86 consecutive patients with about 11 mismatch repair-deficient cancer types, all previously treated and progressing, were enrolled in the trial. Deep sequencing of TCR CDR3 regions was used to track tumor-associated T cell clones in peripheral blood of patients responding to PD-1 blockade.

The library was prepared using the immunoSEQ multiplex PCR assay. This is the immuneACCESS table as TCRdb keeps it, with only in-frame sequences that have V and J called. A part of the clones is gone; compared with another copy, unresolved V genes explain less than half, and the rest is unexplained. Here the sample has under 50,000 clones; approximately 83% occur a single time. The top ten constitute around 0.98% of the sample. For every enrolled patient, mismatch repair deficiency was confirmed by either polymerase chain reaction or immunohistochemistry. TCR sequencing was performed for a few patients who responded to pembrolizumab therapy. In the phase II trial, pembrolizumab PD-1 blockade was tested prospectively in advanced mismatch repair-deficient cancers, no matter which tissue of origin the cancers came from. Peripheral blood T cell samples were gathered serially, both before PD-1 blockade started and at multiple time points afterward. Blood sampling time points were reported as weeks after the first dose of pembrolizumab.

Sequences SGHAT (CDR1) and FQNNGV (CDR2) are obtained from the germline V gene. Inclusive of the bounding cysteine and phenylalanine, the CDR3 is 15 residues long. Only the CDR3 region is kept as DNA, spanning 45 bases read in frame from base 1. Trimming takes 3 bases off V and 1 base off J; junction bases not matched to a gene: 4. The paper as a whole reports these results and caveats: Rapid expansion after pembrolizumab followed by contraction, generally before radiologic responses, was shown by tumor-resident clones, which were often undetectable in blood before treatment.

Sequencing was performed on PBMCs, taken around 40 weeks after starting pembrolizumab. This receptor chain uses TRBV11-2 and TRBJ2-3, with 7 bases aligning to TRBD2. The sequence derives from an adult with mismatch repair-deficient cancer. The DNA sequence is as follows: TGTGCCAGCAGCTTTATGCTAGCGGGCACAGATACGCAGTATTTT. Translated, it reads CASSFMLAGTDTQYF.